This TCR beta chain appears in the sequencing data of a study of control samples from healthy donors and cancer patients. Assay: immunoSEQ multiplex PCR; the TCRdb copy retains only in-frame clones and omits some. This sample yields roughly 130,000 clones, of which nearly 90% are seen a single time; roughly 3.2% belongs to the top ten. The V gene end was trimmed by 6 bases and the J gene end by 5 bases; junction bases not matched to a gene: 10. Looked up from germline, CDR1 is MDHEN and CDR2 is SYDVKM. This CDR3 contains 15 residues. This TCR derives from a man between 50 and 59 years old in good health. The chain is built from TRBV28 and TRBJ2-5; 9 bases fit TRBD1. Sequenced sample: blood. CDR3: CASSKPGQGLETQYF. The CDR3 DNA sequence: TGTGCCAGCAGCAAACCGGGACAGGGTTTGGAGACCCAGTACTTC.